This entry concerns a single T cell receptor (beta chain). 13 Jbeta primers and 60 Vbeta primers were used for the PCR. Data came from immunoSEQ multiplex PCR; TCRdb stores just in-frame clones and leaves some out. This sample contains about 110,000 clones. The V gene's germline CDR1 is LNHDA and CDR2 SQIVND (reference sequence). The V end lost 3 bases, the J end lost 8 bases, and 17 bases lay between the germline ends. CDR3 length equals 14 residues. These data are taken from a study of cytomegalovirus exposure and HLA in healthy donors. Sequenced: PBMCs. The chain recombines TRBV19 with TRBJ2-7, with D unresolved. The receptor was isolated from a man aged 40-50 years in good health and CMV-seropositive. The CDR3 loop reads CASSMFGSGEKQYF. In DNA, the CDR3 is TGTGCCAGTAGTATGTTTGGGTCAGGTGAAAAGCAGTACTTC.